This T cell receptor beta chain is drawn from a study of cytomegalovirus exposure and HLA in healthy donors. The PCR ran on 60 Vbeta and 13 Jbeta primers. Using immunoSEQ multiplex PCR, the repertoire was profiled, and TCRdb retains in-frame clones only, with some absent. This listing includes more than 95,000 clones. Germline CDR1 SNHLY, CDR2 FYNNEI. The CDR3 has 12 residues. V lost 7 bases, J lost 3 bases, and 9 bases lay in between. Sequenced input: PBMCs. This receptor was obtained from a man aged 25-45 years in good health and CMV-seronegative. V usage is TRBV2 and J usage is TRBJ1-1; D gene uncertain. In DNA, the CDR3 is TGTGCCAGCACTAATTATTACACTGAAGCTTTCTTT. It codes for CASTNYYTEAFF.